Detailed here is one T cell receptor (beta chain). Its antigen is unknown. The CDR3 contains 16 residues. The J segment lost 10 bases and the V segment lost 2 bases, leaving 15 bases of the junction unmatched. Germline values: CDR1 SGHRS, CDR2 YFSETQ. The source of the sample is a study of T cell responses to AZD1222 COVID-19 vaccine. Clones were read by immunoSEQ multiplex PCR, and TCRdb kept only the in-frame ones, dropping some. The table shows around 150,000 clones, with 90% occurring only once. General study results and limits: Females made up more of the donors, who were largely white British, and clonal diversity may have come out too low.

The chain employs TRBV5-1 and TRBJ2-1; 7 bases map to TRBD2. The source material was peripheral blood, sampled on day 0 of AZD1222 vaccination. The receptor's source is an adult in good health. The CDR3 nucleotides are TGCGCCAGCAGCTTTCTTACGGCGGGAGAAGGAGGGGAGCAGTTCTTC. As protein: CASSFLTAGEGGEQFF.